These T cell receptor beta chains were read from a single sample in a study of blood T cell repertoires in COVID-19. Method: immunoSEQ multiplex PCR; TCRdb's copy keeps in-frame clones and lacks some. Of about 87,000 clones listed, approximately 80% are singletons. Source material: peripheral blood. The receptors originated from a woman aged 70 to 79 with acute or convalescent COVID-19. Both conserved end residues are part of each CDR3. D genes are given only for firm matches. Clone size is not always given. Where it is, it says once, few, many or a class for expanded clones.

size: once; D: TRBD1; V: TRBV11-3; J: TRBJ1-1; DNA: TGTGCCAGCAGCTTAGGGGGACAGGCTACTGAAGCTTTCTTT; CDR3: CASSLGGQATEAFF
size: once; D: -; V: TRBV30; J: TRBJ1-5; DNA: TGTGCCTGGAGTAGGACTGGGCTCGAGTCCCAGCATTTT; CDR3: CAWSRTGLESQHF
size: -; D: -; V: TRBV7-8; J: TRBJ1-2; DNA: TGTGCCAGCAGCTTATCGTCCAGTAACTATGGCTACACCTTC; CDR3: CASSLSSSNYGYTF
size: -; D: -; V: TRBV5-5; J: TRBJ1-5; DNA: TGTGCCAGCAGCTGGAGGGGTATTAGCAATCAGCCCCAGCATTTT; CDR3: CASSWRGISNQPQHF
size: -; D: -; V: TRBV5-3; J: TRBJ1-2; DNA: TGTGCCAGAAGCTTGAGAGGGTCTGGTGGCTACACCTTC; CDR3: CARSLRGSGGYTF
size: -; D: TRBD2; V: TRBV5-4; J: TRBJ2-1; DNA: TGTGCCAGCAGCTTGGATTTTCACGGGGGGGAGCAGTTCTTC; CDR3: CASSLDFHGGEQFF
size: -; D: -; V: TRBV19; J: TRBJ1-1; DNA: TGTGCCAGTAGTATTGGCCCACAGGGAACTGAAGCTTTCTTT; CDR3: CASSIGPQGTEAFF
size: -; D: -; V: TRBV28; J: TRBJ1-6; DNA: TGTGCCGGGCGTCGGGGGAATTCACCCCTCCACTTT; CDR3: CAGRRGNSPLHF
size: -; D: TRBD1; V: TRBV6-2/TRBV6-3; J: TRBJ1-5; DNA: TGTGCCAGCAGTTACGGGGGACAGGGGGATCAGCCCCAGCATTTT; CDR3: CASSYGGQGDQPQHF
size: -; D: -; V: TRBV12-5; J: TRBJ2-2; DNA: TGTGCTAGTGGCCCACCGGGGGCGAACACCGGGGAGCTGTTTTTT; CDR3: CASGPPGANTGELFF
size: once; D: -; V: TRBV5-5; J: TRBJ2-7; DNA: TGTGCCAGCAGCCAGGGTGGGGAAAAGCAGTACTTC; CDR3: CASSQGGEKQYF
size: few; D: -; V: TRBV5-6; J: TRBJ2-1; DNA: TGTGCCAGCAGCTTGGACAGGGTAGTTCAGTTCTTC; CDR3: CASSLDRVVQFF
size: -; D: -; V: TRBV27; J: TRBJ2-6; DNA: TGTGCCAGCAGTTTTGGCATCGGGGGCTCTGGGGCCAACGTCCTGACTTTC; CDR3: CASSFGIGGSGANVLTF
size: once; D: -; V: TRBV9; J: TRBJ1-2; DNA: TGTGCCAGCAGCTTTAGGAGGGCAGATGGCTACACCTTC; CDR3: CASSFRRADGYTF
size: -; D: TRBD1; V: TRBV5-1; J: TRBJ1-1; DNA: TGCGCCAGCAGCCTACAGGGGGCGGACACTGAAGCTTTCTTT; CDR3: CASSLQGADTEAFF
size: -; D: TRBD1; V: TRBV2; J: TRBJ2-1; DNA: TGTGCCAGCAGCGTTGGACAGGGCTGGTATGAGCAGTTCTTC; CDR3: CASSVGQGWYEQFF
size: -; D: TRBD1; V: TRBV30; J: TRBJ2-3; DNA: TGTGCCTGGTCCCTGGACAGGCATACGCAGTATTTT; CDR3: CAWSLDRHTQYF
size: -; D: -; V: TRBV20-1; J: TRBJ2-4; DNA: TGCAGTGCTAGCGACGGGTCGAAGTACTTC; CDR3: CSASDGSKYF
size: -; D: TRBD2; V: TRBV20-1; J: TRBJ2-3; DNA: TGCAGTGCTAGTAGACTAGCGGGGGCCTCGGATACGCAGTATTTT; CDR3: CSASRLAGASDTQYF
size: -; D: TRBD1; V: TRBV18; J: TRBJ1-5; DNA: TGTGCCAGCTCAGGCGGTACAGGGGGCAATCAGCCCCAGCATTTT; CDR3: CASSGGTGGNQPQHF
size: few; D: TRBD1; V: TRBV24-1; J: TRBJ2-3; DNA: TGTGCCACCGGGGACAGTCGCAGCACAGATACGCAGTATTTT; CDR3: CATGDSRSTDTQYF
size: few; D: TRBD2; V: TRBV3-1/TRBV3-2; J: TRBJ2-2; DNA: TGTGCCAGCAGCCCTTACCAGACTAGCGGGGTGCCCGGGGAGCTGTTTTTT; CDR3: CASSPYQTSGVPGELFF
size: once; D: TRBD1; V: TRBV27; J: TRBJ1-5; DNA: TGTGCCAGCAGTGGACAGGGTAATCAGCCCCAGCATTTT; CDR3: CASSGQGNQPQHF
size: -; D: -; V: TRBV19; J: TRBJ1-5; DNA: TGTGCCAGTAAGGCCGCGGCAGCGAATCAGCCCCAGCATTTT; CDR3: CASKAAAANQPQHF
size: -; D: -; V: TRBV18; J: TRBJ1-2; DNA: TGTGCCAGCTCACCAACTTCGGACATTTTCTATGGCTACACCTTC; CDR3: CASSPTSDIFYGYTF
size: few; D: TRBD2; V: TRBV3-1/TRBV3-2; J: TRBJ2-7; DNA: TGTGCCAGCAGCCAACCGGGACTAGCGGGGGGAAGGTACGAGCAGTACTTC; CDR3: CASSQPGLAGGRYEQYF
size: -; D: -; V: TRBV6-5; J: TRBJ1-2; DNA: TGTGCCAGCAGCTCACGGGGGGGCTGGGGCTACACCTTC; CDR3: CASSSRGGWGYTF
size: -; D: TRBD2; V: TRBV11-2; J: TRBJ2-3; DNA: TGTGCCAGCTCCCCGGGAGCGGGGGGCGACACAGATACGCAGTATTTT; CDR3: CASSPGAGGDTDTQYF
size: -; D: -; V: TRBV11-2; J: TRBJ2-1; DNA: TGTGCCAGCAGCGGGGCGGGGCTTTACAATGAGCAGTTCTTC; CDR3: CASSGAGLYNEQFF
size: -; D: -; V: TRBV6-5; J: TRBJ1-2; DNA: TGTGCCAGCACCAATCAAGGGGACTATGGCTACACCTTC; CDR3: CASTNQGDYGYTF
size: -; D: -; V: TRBV2; J: TRBJ1-2; DNA: TGTGCCAGCAGTGAAGCCCGGGGGGCTGTCTATGGCTACACCTTC; CDR3: CASSEARGAVYGYTF
size: -; D: -; V: TRBV7-3; J: TRBJ2-7; DNA: TGTGCCAGCAGCTTGGGCCCCAAAGACGAGCAGTACTTC; CDR3: CASSLGPKDEQYF
size: -; D: -; V: TRBV7-2; J: TRBJ1-1; DNA: TGTGCCAGCAGCTTGGGACACGCGAACACTGAAGCTTTCTTT; CDR3: CASSLGHANTEAFF
size: -; D: -; V: TRBV2; J: TRBJ1-2; DNA: TGTGCCAGCTTGACAACGTCTCGCTATGGCTACACCTTC; CDR3: CASLTTSRYGYTF
size: -; D: -; V: TRBV11-2; J: TRBJ2-5; DNA: TGTGCCAGCAGCTCGGCCGACAGCTCAGAGACCCAGTACTTC; CDR3: CASSSADSSETQYF
size: -; D: -; V: TRBV5-1; J: TRBJ2-3; DNA: TGCGCCAGCAGCCCGCAAGGGGGAGGCACAGATACGCAGTATTTT; CDR3: CASSPQGGGTDTQYF
size: -; D: -; V: TRBV5-1; J: TRBJ1-1; DNA: TGCGCCAGCAGTGAACAGGGAGACGTAAACACTGAAGCTTTCTTT; CDR3: CASSEQGDVNTEAFF
size: -; D: TRBD1; V: TRBV9; J: TRBJ1-4; DNA: TGTGCCAGCAGCCCCGGGACAGAAGAAAAACTGTTTTTT; CDR3: CASSPGTEEKLFF
size: -; D: TRBD1; V: TRBV5-1; J: TRBJ2-4; DNA: TGCGCCAGCAGCTTACAGGGGGCCATTCAGTACTTC; CDR3: CASSLQGAIQYF
size: -; D: -; V: TRBV18; J: TRBJ2-3; DNA: TGTGCCAGCTCGCAGACCGAGAGGGATACGCAGTATTTT; CDR3: CASSQTERDTQYF
size: -; D: -; V: TRBV14; J: TRBJ1-3; DNA: TGTGCCAGCAGCCTCGGGACTCCGAGCTCTGGAAACACCATATATTTT; CDR3: CASSLGTPSSGNTIYF
size: -; D: TRBD2; V: TRBV3-1/TRBV3-2; J: TRBJ2-1; DNA: TGTGCCAGCAGCCCCAGCGGGGAATACAATGAGCAGTTCTTC; CDR3: CASSPSGEYNEQFF
size: -; D: TRBD1; V: TRBV6-5; J: TRBJ2-7; DNA: TGTGCCAGCAGCCCGCGGACAGGTTTAAAGTACTTC; CDR3: CASSPRTGLKYF
size: -; D: TRBD2; V: TRBV2; J: TRBJ2-7; DNA: TGTGCCAGCAAAATGCTAGCGGGGGGCGCGGGGGAGCAGTACTTC; CDR3: CASKMLAGGAGEQYF
size: -; D: TRBD1; V: TRBV5-6; J: TRBJ1-3; DNA: TGTGCCAGCAGGCTCAGGGGGAGGTCCGGAAACACCATATATTTT; CDR3: CASRLRGRSGNTIYF
size: -; D: -; V: TRBV6-5; J: TRBJ2-3; DNA: TGTGCCAGCAACCAGGGTTCAGATACGCAGTATTTT; CDR3: CASNQGSDTQYF
size: few; D: TRBD1; V: TRBV2; J: TRBJ1-1; DNA: TGTGCCAGCGAATCACAGGGGTTGAACACTGAAGCTTTCTTT; CDR3: CASESQGLNTEAFF